The rows below give T cell receptor beta chains drawn from one sample of a study of blood T cell repertoires in COVID-19. Profiling relied on immunoSEQ multiplex PCR, and the TCRdb table lists in-frame clones only, not all of them. The data contain 300,000 to 350,000 clones, over 75% of them singletons. The source material was peripheral blood. These TCRs come from a woman aged 25 to 39 with COVID-19, enrolled during active disease. The CDR3 runs from the conserved cysteine through the conserved F or W. The D gene is left open where the match is weak. Not all rows give a size; the values are once, few, many and, for expanded clones, a class.

j_gene	v_gene	abundance	d_gene	CDR3aa	CDR3nt
TRBJ2-6	TRBV7-2	once	NA	CASSQGGSGANVLTF	TGTGCCAGCAGCCAAGGGGGCTCTGGGGCCAACGTCCTGACTTTC
TRBJ2-2	TRBV4-3	once	NA	CASSQDFASANTGELFF	TGCGCCAGCAGCCAAGATTTCGCTAGCGCGAACACCGGGGAGCTGTTTTTT
TRBJ2-7	TRBV28	NA	TRBD1	CASSLLGQGYEQYF	TGTGCCAGCAGTCTTCTGGGACAGGGATACGAGCAGTACTTC
TRBJ2-2	TRBV27	NA	TRBD1	CASSVLTGAGTGELFF	TGTGCCAGCAGTGTATTAACAGGGGCGGGCACCGGGGAGCTGTTTTTT
TRBJ2-7	TRBV2	NA	NA	CASSETGLLGEQYF	TGTGCCAGCAGTGAAACGGGACTCCTTGGAGAGCAGTACTTC
TRBJ1-6	TRBV5-6	NA	TRBD1	CASSSDRESYNSPLHF	TGTGCCAGCAGCTCGGACAGGGAGAGTTATAATTCACCCCTCCACTTT
TRBJ2-1	TRBV27	NA	TRBD2	CASSLRLAGGLNEQFF	TGTGCCAGCAGTTTAAGGCTAGCGGGAGGGCTCAATGAGCAGTTCTTC
TRBJ2-3	TRBV11-1	NA	NA	CASRGGTVTDTQYF	TGTGCCAGCAGGGGCGGGACGGTCACAGATACGCAGTATTTT
TRBJ1-5	TRBV30	NA	NA	CAWSGGVQQPQHF	TGTGCCTGGAGTGGGGGGGTCCAGCAGCCCCAGCATTTT
TRBJ1-1	TRBV9	NA	TRBD1	CASSVGAGGYTEAFF	TGTGCCAGCAGCGTAGGGGCAGGGGGGTACACTGAAGCTTTCTTT
TRBJ2-1	TRBV11-2	NA	TRBD2	CASSYPSGTYSYNEQFF	TGTGCCAGCAGCTATCCTAGCGGGACCTACTCCTACAATGAGCAGTTCTTC
TRBJ2-7	TRBV25-1	NA	TRBD2	CASSGLAGGYEQYF	TGTGCCAGCAGTGGGCTAGCGGGAGGATACGAGCAGTACTTC
TRBJ1-5	TRBV28	NA	TRBD1	CASSLGTDSNQPQHF	TGTGCCAGCAGTTTAGGGACAGATAGCAATCAGCCCCAGCATTTT
TRBJ2-1	TRBV29-1	NA	TRBD1	CSVVTGGINEQFF	TGCAGCGTTGTCACAGGGGGGATCAATGAGCAGTTCTTC
TRBJ1-4	TRBV25-1	NA	NA	CASSELRELNEKLFF	TGTGCCAGCAGTGAATTGAGGGAACTTAATGAAAAACTGTTTTTT
TRBJ2-5	TRBV11-3	NA	TRBD2	CASSPTSGGETQYF	TGTGCCAGCAGCCCCACTAGCGGCGGTGAGACCCAGTACTTC
TRBJ2-2	TRBV2	NA	NA	CASTMDRTNTGELFF	TGTGCCAGCACGATGGACAGAACGAACACCGGGGAGCTGTTTTTT
TRBJ1-5	TRBV27	once	NA	CASSSGANQPQHF	TGTGCCAGCAGTTCAGGGGCCAATCAGCCCCAGCATTTT
TRBJ2-5	TRBV9	NA	NA	CASSVVGVPQETQYF	TGTGCCAGCAGCGTAGTAGGAGTCCCACAAGAGACCCAGTACTTC
TRBJ1-2	TRBV4-1	NA	TRBD1	CASSQDTAGGLHGYTF	TGCGCCAGCAGCCAAGATACGGCAGGGGGCTTGCATGGCTACACCTTC
TRBJ2-2	TRBV15	once	NA	CATRQENTGELFF	TGTGCCACCAGACAGGAAAACACCGGGGAGCTGTTTTTT
TRBJ1-5	TRBV19	NA	NA	CASSITENQPQHF	TGTGCCAGTAGTATAACAGAGAATCAGCCCCAGCATTTT
TRBJ1-1	TRBV6-5	NA	NA	CASSSTWPEAFF	TGTGCCAGCAGTTCAACATGGCCTGAAGCTTTCTTT
TRBJ2-2	TRBV19	NA	TRBD1	CASSRAGGNTGELFF	TGTGCCAGTAGTAGGGCAGGGGGGAACACCGGGGAGCTGTTTTTT
TRBJ2-5	TRBV7-2	few	TRBD2	CASSLSSGSSGETQYF	TGTGCCAGCAGCTTATCTAGCGGGAGCTCGGGAGAGACCCAGTACTTC
TRBJ2-7	TRBV28	NA	NA	CASSRVGEAYEQYF	TGTGCCAGCAGCCGCGTGGGGGAGGCCTACGAGCAGTACTTC
TRBJ1-2	TRBV27	NA	NA	CASSKTENYGYTF	TGTGCCAGCAGTAAGACGGAGAACTATGGCTACACCTTC
TRBJ1-2	TRBV18	NA	TRBD1	CASSLSTGTGLGYTF	TGTGCCAGCTCACTCTCTACCGGGACAGGGCTTGGCTACACCTTC
TRBJ2-7	TRBV11-2	NA	TRBD2	CASSSYPREGRDEQYF	TGTGCCAGCAGCTCCTATCCGCGGGAGGGCCGGGACGAGCAGTACTTC
TRBJ2-2	TRBV6-2/TRBV6-3	NA	TRBD2	CASSQRSVASGSTGELFF	TGTGCCAGCAGTCAAAGGTCTGTGGCTAGCGGGAGCACCGGGGAGCTGTTTTTT
TRBJ1-2	TRBV19	few	NA	CASSPGQSWGYGYTF	TGTGCCAGTAGTCCCGGACAGTCATGGGGCTATGGCTACACCTTC
TRBJ2-1	TRBV5-4	NA	NA	CASSPPRDNEQFF	TGTGCCAGCAGCCCCCCTCGCGACAATGAGCAGTTCTTC
TRBJ2-1	TRBV2	NA	NA	CASSAKLGGDEQFF	TGTGCCAGCAGTGCTAAACTAGGTGGGGATGAGCAGTTCTTC
TRBJ2-7	TRBV30	NA	TRBD1	CAGGTGEPSEQYF	TGTGCCGGAGGGACAGGGGAACCGAGTGAGCAGTACTTC
TRBJ1-4	TRBV11-2	NA	TRBD1	CASSSGTGRREKLFF	TGTGCCAGCAGCTCCGGGACAGGGAGGCGTGAAAAACTGTTTTTT
TRBJ2-5	TRBV5-6	once	TRBD2	CASSLRLAGGPKTQYF	TGTGCCAGCAGCCTGAGACTAGCGGGAGGGCCGAAGACCCAGTACTTC
TRBJ1-1	TRBV19	NA	NA	CASSIEAGKNTEAFF	TGTGCCAGTAGTATAGAGGCGGGGAAAAACACTGAAGCTTTCTTT
TRBJ1-2	TRBV5-1	NA	NA	CASSEGVGFRIYGYTF	TGCGCCAGCAGCGAAGGGGTTGGGTTCCGGATCTATGGCTACACCTTC
TRBJ1-1	TRBV5-5	NA	NA	CASSPVGPWNTEAFF	TGTGCCAGCAGCCCAGTGGGGCCGTGGAACACTGAAGCTTTCTTT
TRBJ2-7	TRBV10-2	once	TRBD1	CASRPTGGVGEQYF	TGCGCCAGCAGACCGACAGGGGGGGTAGGCGAGCAGTACTTC
TRBJ2-1	TRBV30	NA	NA	CAWKDSYNEQFF	TGTGCCTGGAAGGACAGTTACAATGAGCAGTTCTTC
TRBJ2-3	TRBV25-1	NA	TRBD2	CASSQASGRSDTQYF	TGTGCCAGCAGTCAGGCTAGCGGGAGGTCAGATACGCAGTATTTT